This T cell receptor (beta chain) was identified in a study of blood T cell repertoires in COVID-19. Study-level information: The United States, Italy and Spain supplied acute and convalescent COVID-19 samples. Sample material is recorded as cDNA or gDNA derived from T cells, B-cell-depleted T cells, or PBMCs.

Authors' processing steps: By means of reference gene primer amplification, nucleated cell counts were estimated. Here immunoSEQ multiplex PCR was the method, and the copy in TCRdb shows in-frame clones only, minus some. V and J calls and clone size are copied from that table; D and trimming were computed from the DNA. The data show 100,000 to 150,000 clones, about 91% seen once. This CDR3 is built from 14 residues. Looked up from germline, CDR1 is SGHRS and CDR2 is YFSETQ. Trimming cost V 2 bases and J 11 bases; bases outside gene matches: 7. Sequences were obtained from peripheral blood. The TCR sequence derives from a man in his fifties or sixties with acute or convalescent COVID-19. The chain employs TRBV5-1 and TRBJ1-1; 12 nucleotides line up with TRBD1. The CDR3 nucleotides read TGCGCCAGCAGCTTCCTCGGGACAGGGGGCGACGCTTTCTTT. The encoded protein is CASSFLGTGGDAFF.